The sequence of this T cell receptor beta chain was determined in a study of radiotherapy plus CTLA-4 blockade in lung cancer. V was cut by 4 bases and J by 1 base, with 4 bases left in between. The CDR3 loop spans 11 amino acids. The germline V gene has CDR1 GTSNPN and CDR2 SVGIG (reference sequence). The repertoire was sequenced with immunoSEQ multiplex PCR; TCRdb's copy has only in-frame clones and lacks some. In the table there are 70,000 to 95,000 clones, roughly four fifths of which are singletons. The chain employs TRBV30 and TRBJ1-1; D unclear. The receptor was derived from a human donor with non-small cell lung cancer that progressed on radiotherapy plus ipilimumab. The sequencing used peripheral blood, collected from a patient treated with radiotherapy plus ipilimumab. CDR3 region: CAWTWNTEAFF. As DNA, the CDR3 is TGTGCCTGGACGTGGAACACTGAAGCTTTCTTT.